In its sample, the clone carrying this T cell receptor beta chain was seen a few times. Antigen specificity is unknown. The V end lost 1 base, the J end lost 0 bases, and 19 bases lay between the germline ends. Germline CDR1 SGHAT, CDR2 FQDESV (reference sequence). The CDR3 is 19 residues long. The sample originates from a study of CD8+CD57+ T cells in acquired aplastic anemia. Looking at the study overall: Average DNA yield from sorted CD4+ and CD8+ cells was about 3 ug. Researchers reported that healthy donors averaged about 10.8 million reads for CD4+ cells.

Template material for TCR beta VDJ and CDR3 profiling consisted of genomic DNA. TCRdb ran MiXCR on the reads and lists one entry per CDR3 protein. The profile shows some 220,000 distinct CDR3 sequences, about a third of them singletons. Regarding the study as a whole: Some 31 sequences, all CD8+ CDR3, were shared between patients and controls. Controls did not differ significantly from patients in CD8+ Simpson's diversity.

The chain links TRBV11-1 to TRBJ1-5; D perhaps matches TRBD1 (5 bases). The sequencing sample was made of sorted CD4+, CD8+, or CD8+CD57+ T cells (not recorded which) from PBMCs. The receptor's source is a human donor in good health, serving as a control. The CDR3 loop is CASSLGGRAGNHSNQPQHF. The CDR3 region has the DNA TGTGCCAGCAGCTTAGGGGGCCGGGCAGGGAATCATAGCAATCAGCCCCAGCATTTT.